Detailed here is one T cell receptor beta chain. Its antigen remains undetermined. Base qualities are not recorded, but no much larger clone differs from it by a single base. This sample is part of a study of PD-1 blockade in classical Hodgkin lymphoma (dated by TCRdb to 2019 to 2021). Regarding the study in general: Nivolumab dosing was 3 mg/kg intravenously every 2 weeks, continuing until either disease progression or unacceptable toxicity. The study used TCR beta sequencing and CyTOF to define a peripheral blood immune signature of response to PD-1 blockade in classical Hodgkin lymphoma.

The time point label for this specimen denotes: cycle 2 day 1 (C2D1) of nivolumab. Every trial patient had relapsed following autologous stem cell transplantation, and prior brentuximab vedotin exposure was what differed among cohorts A, B and C. The trial cohort was composed of some 57 patients with relapsed/refractory classical Hodgkin lymphoma, for whom complete response, partial response or progressive disease was recorded as best overall response. Single-agent nivolumab was administered to trial patients in the multi-cohort phase II CheckMate 205 trial. An independent review committee assessed best overall response using the 2007 International Working Group response criteria. Trial PBMCs were collected immediately before nivolumab initiation (C1D1) and during therapy at cycle 2 day 1 and cycle 4 day 1. Peripheral blood was collected in 8 mL Vacutainer Cell Preparation Tubes, from which PBMCs were isolated by centrifugation and then cryopreserved.

On the study overall, not on this receptor specifically: By C4D1, a significant rise was seen in CD4+ TCR diversity but not in CD8+ TCR diversity (p=0.0027 vs p=0.16), and the rise was most apparent among complete responders (p=0.02). Diversity was lower in patients who began nivolumab less than 1 year after ASCT, so these patients were left out of later analyses to avoid confounding by immune reconstitution. Baseline TCR diversity was reported to be lower in newly diagnosed patients than in healthy donors, and even lower in relapsed/refractory patients. Trial patients with a complete response had baseline diversity similar to that of newly diagnosed patients, while partial responders and progressors had significantly lower diversity. The study was limited to a single clinical trial cohort, and causes of repertoire differences, possibly disease activity or prior therapy, remained undefined.

Genomic DNA was isolated using the Qiagen DNeasy kit from unsorted PBMCs as well as from negatively selected CD4+ and CD8+ fractions. Using primers that anneal to V and J segments, immunoSEQ multiplex PCR amplified the TCR beta CDR3 regions. A synthetic immune receptor repertoire was used to minimize amplification bias, and any remaining bias was removed computationally after sequencing. The paper's data handling went like this. Custom Python scripts were used to quantify repertoire diversity as the Shannon entropy index. Unsorted, CD4+ and CD8+ repertoires were examined separately, except in combined analyses, for which CD4+ and CD8+ sequences were merged in silico. Clonal expansion was defined as at least a 2-fold frequency increase after treatment relative to C1D1, with a pseudocount of 0.5 for undetected baseline clones. Clones with 0 or 1 copy at C1D1 were defined as singleton clones, while clones with 2 or more copies were defined as non-singleton clones. Clones expanded in unsorted samples were assigned a CD4+, CD8+ or unknown annotation through matching of protein sequences in sorted samples from the same patient. Wilcoxon tests on paired samples were used to test diversity changes from C1D1 to C4D1. The table comes from immuneACCESS by way of TCRdb, which keeps in-frame sequences with V and J called. Part of the clones is missing from these tables; in studies checked, under half for an unresolved V gene and the rest for unknown reasons. V and J calls and clone size are copied from that table; D and trimming were computed from the DNA. Across this sample there are around 45,000 clones, with approximately 70% seen only once. Clones ranked in the top ten supply 2.8% of the sample.

Specimen: peripheral blood mononuclear cells (PBMCs), collected before the second cycle of nivolumab. This sequence was found in a human donor with classical Hodgkin lymphoma.

The sequenced DNA is TGTGCCAGCAGCTTAGGGGCTAGCGGGAGTTACAATGAGCAGTTCTTC. This encodes CASSLGASGSYNEQFF. The chain is assembled from TRBV7-2 and TRBJ2-1; 10 central nucleotides agree with TRBD2. The CDR3 contains 16 residues, cysteine and phenylalanine counted. Only CDR3 DNA is held: 48 bases, read in frame from base 1. Trimming accounts for 1 base at V and 4 bases at J, while the number of junction bases matched to no gene is 4. Taken from the germline V gene, the CDR1 and CDR2 loops are SGHTA and FQGNSA.